By its share, the clone carrying this T cell receptor beta chain is medium-sized. The antigen remains undetermined. The CDR3 has 12 amino acids. Germline loops: CDR1 GTSNPN, CDR2 SVGIG (reference sequence). Trimming removed 2 bases from V and 2 bases from J, with 7 bases in between. The sample originates from a study of OX40 agonist ivuxolimab in advanced cancers. Study context: Melanoma, hepatocellular carcinoma, head and neck or renal cell cancer occurred in dose-escalation patients. Findings and caveats of the study: Some of the nonresponding patients also showed low levels of normalized T-cell clonal expansion.

TCRdb's copy holds only in-frame clones and misses some; the assay was immunoSEQ multiplex PCR. The data show 25,000 to 35,000 clones, 80% to 85% seen once. Sequences were derived from CD4+ or CD8+ T cells sorted from blood, sampled in a trial of the OX40 agonist ivuxolimab. The chain recombines TRBV30 with TRBJ2-7; D might be TRBD1 (5 bases). This sequence originates from an adult with an advanced solid tumor such as melanoma, head and neck, liver or kidney cancer. For the CDR3, the DNA is TGTGCCTGGAGTACAGGTCCCTACGAGCAGTACTTC. The encoded protein is CAWSTGPYEQYF.